This TCR beta chain was retrieved from a study of post-analysis software for immune sequencing data. Study-wide background: Several disease courses (relapsing-remitting, secondary progressive and progressive-relapsing) of multiple sclerosis were included.

The CDR3 totals 15 residues. CDR1 is SGHDT, CDR2 YYEEEE, per germline. V was clipped by 4 bases and J by 5 bases; unmatched bases: 7. The sample holds one count of this clonotype. Its antigen is undetermined. Findings and limits, study-wide: Normalized Chao1 diversity in multiple sclerosis patients fell significantly below that of controls. Roughly 5 TRBV segments occurring more often in patients than controls included TRBV5-6, TRBV5-1 and TRBV20-1. By F measure, strong co-clustering occurred among samples prepared in the same batch.

Researchers reported that TCR beta cDNA libraries carried unique molecular identifiers. The yield from roughly 1 to 10 million T cells was around 500,000 cDNA molecules in total. TCRdb itself ran the PCR reads through MiXCR, one entry per CDR3 protein. The table records 650,000 to 900,000 distinct CDR3 sequences, about 45% of them present only once. The TCR sequence derives from a girl aged 10-17 years with multiple sclerosis. This rearrangement joins TRBV5-6 to TRBJ2-5, with 11 bases identical to TRBD2. Sequencing used blood. Here the CDR3 reads CASSRTSGRSETQYF. As DNA, the CDR3 is TGTGCCAGCAGCAGGACTAGCGGGCGGTCGGAGACCCAGTACTTC.